A single TCR beta chain is shown here with its context. The source of the sample is a study of blood T cell repertoires in COVID-19. Whole-study context: Sources were T cells, B-cell-depleted T cells, or PBMCs; the material itself was cDNA or gDNA.

The CDR3 runs to 16 residues. J was trimmed by 1 base and V by 3 bases; bases with no gene match: 1. Germline CDR1 and CDR2: SGHTA and FQGNSA. Per the original methods: Estimation of nucleated cell counts was performed using reference gene primer amplification. Clones were read by immunoSEQ multiplex PCR, and TCRdb kept only the in-frame ones, dropping some. Clone size and V and J calls were adopted from that table, with D and trimming inferred from the DNA. Among 300,000 to 350,000 clones listed, about nine tenths were seen once. The material sequenced was peripheral blood. The receptor's source is a man aged 18 to 29 with active or convalescent COVID-19. This chain links TRBV7-2 with TRBJ2-5; 14 bases are a match to TRBD2. CDR3 nucleotide sequence: TGTGCCAGCAGCTTGGGACTAGCGGGGGCCCAAGAGACCCAGTACTTC. Translated: CASSLGLAGAQETQYF.